Following are 11 T cell receptor beta chains from one sample sequenced in a study of T-cell reconstitution after alpha-beta-depleted transplantation in children. Unique molecular identifiers were incorporated when the TCRbeta library was constructed. TCRdb ran MiXCR on the PCR reads and lists one entry per CDR3 protein. The sample yields approximately 520,000 distinct CDR3 sequences, about an eighth seen once. Sequenced here: PBMCs, mostly from graft donor cells, sampled 180 days after TCRalphabeta/CD19-depleted stem cell transplant. The source is a female patient between 2 and 15 years old who had a stem cell transplant for aplastic anemia, so the T cells may come from the graft donor.

The rearrangement uses TRBV6-5 and TRBJ2-5; D is undetermined. V shed 4 bases and J shed 1 base, with 10 bases lying between them. Germline V CDR1 and CDR2: MNHEY, SVGAGI. The CDR3 runs 14 residues. The CDR3, as DNA: TGTGCCAGCAGTTCTCAGGCGACCCAAGAGACCCAGTACTTC. This gives the protein CASSSQATQETQYF.

The chain employs TRBV6-5 and TRBJ2-6; D is unclear. V dropped 0 bases and J dropped 1 base, with 7 bases sitting between them. Germline V gene data show CDR1 as MNHEY and CDR2 as SVGAGI. This CDR3 has 16 residues. CDR3 DNA sequence: TGTGCCAGCAGTTACTCCTGGGATTCTGGGGCCAACGTCCTGACTTTC. Protein product: CASSYSWDSGANVLTF.

This clonotype was detected a few times. The V call is TRBV9, the J call TRBJ2-1; D perhaps matches TRBD2 (7 bases). Looked up from germline, CDR1 is SGDLS and CDR2 is YYNGEE. The CDR3 runs 16 residues. Trimming took 4 bases from V and 0 from J, leaving 14 bases between them. The CDR3 sequence is CASSRGATSSYNEQFF. The CDR3 nucleotides are TGTGCCAGCAGCCGGGGGGCGACCAGCTCCTACAATGAGCAGTTCTTC.

This clonotype was picked up a small number of times. The V and J genes are TRBV5-1 and TRBJ2-1; 10 nucleotides match TRBD2. From germline, CDR1 is SGHRS and CDR2 YFSETQ. The CDR3 length is 17 residues. Trimming at V came to 0 bases and at J to 4 bases, leaving 7 bases not matched to a gene. The CDR3 DNA follows: TGCGCCAGCAGCTTGGAATCACTAGCGGGACGTTACAATGAGCAGTTCTTC. Its translation is CASSLESLAGRYNEQFF.

The rearrangement links TRBV28 to TRBJ2-1; unclear D gene. Germline V gene data show CDR1 as MDHEN and CDR2 as SYDVKM. The CDR3 extends over 12 amino acids. Deletions cut 2 bases from V and 7 bases from J, with 6 bases between. The CDR3 here is CASSLIQNEQFF. CDR3 coding DNA: TGTGCCAGCAGTTTAATCCAGAATGAGCAGTTCTTC.

V is TRBV9 and J is TRBJ2-1; 8 nucleotides line up with TRBD2. Germline V lookup: CDR1 SGDLS, CDR2 YYNGEE. J was trimmed by 8 bases and V by 2 bases; bases with no gene match: 15. The CDR3 length is 17 residues. The CDR3 protein is CASSVSLSQRETHEQFF. The CDR3 DNA sequence: TGTGCCAGCAGCGTCAGCCTCAGCCAGCGGGAGACCCATGAGCAGTTCTTC.

This chain joins TRBV12-3 or TRBV12-4 and TRBJ2-5; D is unclear. Trimming shortened V by 3 bases and J by 0 bases, and 11 bases separated the two germline ends. This CDR3 is 15 amino acids long. CDR3 loop: CASSFLAGDQETQYF. The CDR3 region has the DNA TGTGCCAGCAGTTTCTTAGCAGGTGACCAAGAGACCCAGTACTTC.

This chain uses TRBV12-3 or TRBV12-4 with TRBJ2-1; TRBD1 agrees at 9 bases. The CDR3 covers 13 residues. V shed 7 bases and J 4 bases; nucleotides not matched to a gene: 2. CDR3 sequence (DNA): TGTGCCAGCACTGGACAGGGGTACAATGAGCAGTTCTTC. Encoded protein: CASTGQGYNEQFF.

This chain links TRBV12-3 or TRBV12-4 with TRBJ1-2; maybe TRBD1 (5 bases). V lost 1 base, J lost 7 bases, and 16 bases lay in between. The CDR3 extends over 15 amino acids. The CDR3 loop reads CASSLDGTFLSGYTF. DNA for the CDR3: TGTGCCAGCAGTTTAGATGGGACCTTTTTAAGTGGCTACACCTTC.

The V and J genes are TRBV12-3 or TRBV12-4 and TRBJ2-7; 7 bases are a match to TRBD2. The trim removed 5 bases at V and 7 bases at J, leaving 5 bases unmatched. The CDR3 covers 12 residues. In nucleotides, the CDR3 is TGTGCCAGCAGTGCCGAACTAGCGGAGCAGTACTTC. Protein: CASSAELAEQYF.

In its sample, this clonotype was seen many times. The chain carries TRBV12-3 or TRBV12-4 and TRBJ1-5, with D possibly being TRBD1 (6 bases). V was trimmed by 4 bases and J by 5 bases, leaving 9 bases between them. CDR3 length: 13 amino acids. The CDR3 DNA reads as TGTGCCAGCAGTTGGGACACCTATCAGCCCCAGCATTTT. This gives the protein CASSWDTYQPQHF.